In this sample, the clone carrying this T cell receptor beta chain turned up many times. The antigen is unknown. MiXCR, run by TCRdb on the reads, gives a single entry per CDR3 protein. The repertoire holds about 330,000 distinct CDR3 sequences, around 9.5% seen once, with roughly 4.5% in the top ten. The data were taken from a study of T cell repertoires in cytomegalovirus infection. Study-wide background: Both CMV infection and a matching HLA type were indicated by public TCR beta signatures. Study outcomes and limitations: CMV carriers with the relevant HLA were identified by cumulative public TCR beta family frequency. CMV-specific TCR beta clonotypes restricted by HLA-C dominated the ex vivo response.

The germline CDR1 and CDR2 sequences are SGHTA and FQGTGA. V lost 1 base and J lost 2, with 7 bases in between. The CDR3 is 14 amino acids. The receptor was isolated from a human donor in good health (CMV status not recorded). Some clones in this sample may be carry-over from other donors' samples. The specimen sequenced was PBMCs. The V call is TRBV7-3, the J call TRBJ2-3; D uncertain. The CDR3 sequence: CASSLILHTDTQYF. The CDR3 bases are TGTGCCAGCAGCTTAATTCTACACACAGATACGCAGTATTTT.